This T cell receptor (beta chain) emerged from a study of blood T cell repertoires in COVID-19. On the study more broadly: In each case, the material was cDNA or gDNA derived from T cells, B-cell-depleted T cells, or PBMCs.

CDR3 size: 12 residues. V gave up 5 bases and J gave up 4 bases, with 7 bases separating them. Clones were sequenced by immunoSEQ multiplex PCR, and TCRdb holds only the in-frame ones, with some missing. The sample gives 72,000 or so clones, around nine tenths of which show up once; about an eighth is in the top ten. The sample holds one count of this clone. Sequenced material: peripheral blood. This rearrangement joins TRBV12-3 or TRBV12-4 to TRBJ2-3; D not certain. The sequence came from a woman aged 55-69 years with acute or convalescent COVID-19. The CDR3: CASSTSPDTQYF. In DNA, the CDR3 is TGTGCCAGCAGTACGAGCCCAGATACGCAGTATTTT.